This entry lists 2 T cell receptor beta chains sequenced from one sample in a study of shared clonotypes between healthy human individuals. Terminally differentiated effector memory CD45RA+ cells were left out of the naive CD8 fraction, which was CD45RO-negative and positively selected for CCR7. The repertoire was sequenced with immunoSEQ multiplex PCR; TCRdb's copy has only in-frame clones and lacks some. The sample shows some 580,000 clones, roughly 98% of them seen only once. Sequenced input: naive CD8+ T cells sorted from blood. These receptors originate from a young man in good health.

The chain recombines TRBV7-7 with TRBJ2-5; 12 bases agree with TRBD1. The CDR3 totals 16 residues. CDR1 SSHAT and CDR2 FNYEAQ come from the germline V gene (reference sequence). V lost 4 bases, J lost 6 bases, and 9 bases stayed unmatched. Here the CDR3 reads CASSYRDRGLWKTQYF. For the CDR3, the DNA is TGTGCCAGCAGCTACCGGGACAGGGGGCTATGGAAGACCCAGTACTTC.

The gene calls are TRBV2 and TRBJ2-5; 7 bases fit TRBD1. The CDR3 runs 15 residues. Germline V lookup: CDR1 SNHLY, CDR2 FYNNEI. The V segment lost 4 bases and the J segment 5 bases; nucleotides outside the gene matches: 10. Here the CDR3 DNA reads TGTGCCAGCAGTGCAAGCCCCGACAGGGCTGAGACCCAGTACTTC. It codes for CASSASPDRAETQYF.